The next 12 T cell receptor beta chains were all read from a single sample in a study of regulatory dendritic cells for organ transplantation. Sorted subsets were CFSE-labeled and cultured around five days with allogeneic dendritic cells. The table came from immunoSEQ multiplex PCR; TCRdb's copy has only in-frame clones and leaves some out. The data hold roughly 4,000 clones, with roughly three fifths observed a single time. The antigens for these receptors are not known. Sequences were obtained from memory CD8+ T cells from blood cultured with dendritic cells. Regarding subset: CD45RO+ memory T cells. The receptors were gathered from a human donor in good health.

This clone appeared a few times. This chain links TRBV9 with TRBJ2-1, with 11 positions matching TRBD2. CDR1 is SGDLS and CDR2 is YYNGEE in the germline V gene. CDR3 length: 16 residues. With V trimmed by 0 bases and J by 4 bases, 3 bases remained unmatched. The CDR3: CASSVDSGGAYNEQFF. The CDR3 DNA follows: TGTGCCAGCAGCGTAGATAGCGGGGGGGCTTACAATGAGCAGTTCTTC.

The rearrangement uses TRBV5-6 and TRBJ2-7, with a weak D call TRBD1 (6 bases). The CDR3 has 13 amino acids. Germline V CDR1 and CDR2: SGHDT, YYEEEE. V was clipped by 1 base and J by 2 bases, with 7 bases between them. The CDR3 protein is CASSLHRAYEQYF. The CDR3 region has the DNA TGTGCCAGCAGCTTGCACAGGGCCTACGAGCAGTACTTC.

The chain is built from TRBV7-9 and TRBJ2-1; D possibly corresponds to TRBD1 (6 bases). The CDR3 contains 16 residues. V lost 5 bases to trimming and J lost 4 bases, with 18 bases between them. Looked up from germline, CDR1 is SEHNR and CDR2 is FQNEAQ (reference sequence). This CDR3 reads CASSPRQETIYNEQFF. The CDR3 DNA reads TGTGCCAGCAGCCCCAGACAGGAGACCATATACAATGAGCAGTTCTTC.

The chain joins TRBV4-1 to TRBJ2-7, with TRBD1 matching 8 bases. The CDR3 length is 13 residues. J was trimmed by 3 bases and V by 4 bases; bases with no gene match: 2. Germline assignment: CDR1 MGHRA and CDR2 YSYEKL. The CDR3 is CASSLTGGYEQYF. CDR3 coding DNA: TGCGCCAGCAGCCTCACAGGGGGCTACGAGCAGTACTTC.

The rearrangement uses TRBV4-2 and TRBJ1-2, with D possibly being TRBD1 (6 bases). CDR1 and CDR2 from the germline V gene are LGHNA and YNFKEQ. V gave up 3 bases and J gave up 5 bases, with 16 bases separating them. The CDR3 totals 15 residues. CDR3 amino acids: CASSQGLLQGYGYTF. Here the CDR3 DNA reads TGTGCCAGCAGCCAGGGCTTACTACAGGGTTATGGCTACACCTTC.

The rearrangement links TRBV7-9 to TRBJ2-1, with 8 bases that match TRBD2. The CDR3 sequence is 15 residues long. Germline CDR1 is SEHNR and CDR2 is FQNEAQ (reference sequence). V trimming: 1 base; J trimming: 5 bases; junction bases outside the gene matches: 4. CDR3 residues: CASSLGAGGNNEQFF. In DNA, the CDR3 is TGTGCCAGCAGCTTAGGGGCGGGGGGAAACAATGAGCAGTTCTTC.

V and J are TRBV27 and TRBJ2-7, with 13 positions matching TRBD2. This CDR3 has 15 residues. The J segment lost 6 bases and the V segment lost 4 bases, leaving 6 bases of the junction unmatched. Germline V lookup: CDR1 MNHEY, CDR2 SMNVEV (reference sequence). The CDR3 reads CASSSSLAGGLEQYF. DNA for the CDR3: TGTGCCAGCAGTTCGTCACTAGCGGGGGGGCTCGAGCAGTACTTC.

The CDR3 sequence is CASTDSSYEQYF. CDR3 nucleotides: TGTGCCAGTACCGACAGCTCCTACGAGCAGTACTTC. The rearrangement joins TRBV6-1 to TRBJ2-7; a weak D match, TRBD1 (5 bases). The CDR3 extends over 12 amino acids. V was cut by 9 bases and J by 0 bases, with 9 bases left in between. Per the germline V gene, CDR1 is MNHNS and CDR2 is SASEGT.

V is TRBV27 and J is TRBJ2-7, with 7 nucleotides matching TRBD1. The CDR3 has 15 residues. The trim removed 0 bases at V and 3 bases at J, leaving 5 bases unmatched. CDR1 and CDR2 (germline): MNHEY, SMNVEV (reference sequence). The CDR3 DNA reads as TGTGCCAGCAGTTTATCAGGCAGGGGGTTCTACGAGCAGTACTTC. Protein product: CASSLSGRGFYEQYF.

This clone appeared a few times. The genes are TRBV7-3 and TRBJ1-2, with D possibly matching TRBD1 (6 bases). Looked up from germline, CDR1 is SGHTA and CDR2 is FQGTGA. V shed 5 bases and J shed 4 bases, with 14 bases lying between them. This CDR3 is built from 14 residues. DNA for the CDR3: TGTGCCAGCAGCCCCCTCGGGACAAGCTATGGCTACACCTTC. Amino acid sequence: CASSPLGTSYGYTF.

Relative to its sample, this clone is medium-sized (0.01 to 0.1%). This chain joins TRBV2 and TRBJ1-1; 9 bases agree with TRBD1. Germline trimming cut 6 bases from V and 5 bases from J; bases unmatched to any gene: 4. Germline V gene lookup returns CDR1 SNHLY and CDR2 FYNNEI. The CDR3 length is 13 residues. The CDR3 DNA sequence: TGTGCCAGCAGGACAGGGGGAGTAACTGAAGCTTTCTTT. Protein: CASRTGGVTEAFF.

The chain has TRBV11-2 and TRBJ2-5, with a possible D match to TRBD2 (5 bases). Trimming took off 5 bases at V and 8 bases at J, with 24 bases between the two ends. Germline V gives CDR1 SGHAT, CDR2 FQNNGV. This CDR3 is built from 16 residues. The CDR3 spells CASSPSDSVGADTQYF. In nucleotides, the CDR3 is TGTGCCAGCAGCCCATCGGACTCCGTCGGAGCGGATACCCAGTACTTC.